This TCR beta chain comes out of a study of T-cell reconstitution after alpha-beta-depleted transplantation in children. V shed 6 bases and J shed 2 bases, with 13 bases lying between them. This CDR3 has 14 amino acids. CDR1 and CDR2 (germline): MNHEY, SMNVEV (reference sequence). Library preparation (for TCRbeta) was performed with unique molecular identifiers. TCRdb reprocessed the PCR reads via MiXCR and lists one record per CDR3 protein. The sample contains approximately 490,000 distinct CDR3 sequences, around 12% of which appear only once. The chain is built from TRBV27 and TRBJ1-2; possibly TRBD1 for D (5 bases). The receptor was derived from a human donor who donated a stem cell graft to a child with combined immunodeficiency. Here the sequenced sample was PBMCs from the stem cell graft donor, taken from the stem cell graft. This CDR3 reads CASSPTVSNYGYTF. The CDR3 DNA sequence: TGTGCCAGCAGCCCGACAGTTAGCAACTATGGCTACACCTTC.